A selection of T cell receptor beta chains follows, all from one sample in a study of neurological immune-mediated disorders. In TCRdb, the 5' RACE reads were re-called with MiXCR into one record per CDR3 protein. The sample includes over 55,000 distinct CDR3 sequences, around 9.6% of them seen just once. Sequenced input: PBMCs. These receptors originate from a man aged 30 to 45 in good health. Each CDR3 is given with its conserved first and last residue. A row's size may be missing; if present it is once, few, many or a size class.

V	size	CDR3
TRBV5-1	many	CASSPGLLKSHEQYF
TRBV20-1	many	CSARDPAGSLAEAFF
TRBV9	many	CASSATGTSYEQYF
TRBV6-5	once	CAARTPPYEQYF
TRBV10-3	many	CAISGRGQSNYGYTF
TRBV28	many	CASSFIRGPSNTGELFF
TRBV20-1	many	CSARDLSGRTSTDTQYF
TRBV12-3/TRBV12-4	many	CASSQGPNSYEQYF
TRBV14	many	CASSLNIYEQYF
TRBV20-1	many	CSAKDAGTGNTIYF
TRBV29-1	many	CSVDSGTGQPQHF
TRBV2	many	CASTTGGRTGELFF
TRBV7-2	many	CASTDGQGGWSGASYEQYF
TRBV28	many	CASSSPGGLLTYEQYF
TRBV28	few	CASSLYRDSANEKLFF
TRBV5-1	many	CASSFTGGENSPLHF
TRBV29-1	many	CSVDSRNYGYTF
TRBV27	.	CASSLQGAGVAQHF
TRBV20-1	many	CSASIGSASSYEQYF
TRBV18	few	CASSPQASGQETQYF
TRBV29-1	many	CSVEDGTGGSGGWGF
TRBV20-1	few	CSARPPHGTASEKLFF
TRBV7-2	.	CASSFVPQPQYF
TRBV28	many	CASNPLPLANEQYF
TRBV20-1	many	CSARVTSSPEETQYF
TRBV25-1	few	CASSEWGDTVVNTEAFF
TRBV12-3/TRBV12-4	many	CASSPEGSVQPQHF
TRBV20-1	few	CSVSDAYNEQFF
TRBV20-1	many	CSAKDPRAGDQETQYF
TRBV20-1	many	CSATGTSPSYEQYF
TRBV5-1	many	CASSWGQGGSGYTF
TRBV2	many	CASSPLYANTGELFF
TRBV28	many	CASSFSNQPQHF
TRBV7-3	many	CASSFGQGASGTGELFF
TRBV9	many	CASSLRTGINEQYF
TRBV29-1	.	CSVQPPWDTIYF
TRBV27	few	CASSFIDGGQPQHF
TRBV7-2	many	CASSLWGGGQETQYF
TRBV5-1	many	CASSFPPRPEQYF
TRBV12-3/TRBV12-4	many	CASSPKAGISGNTIYF
TRBV7-2	many	CASSLALQHF
TRBV28	many	CASSNDRGPHEQYF
TRBV5-1	many	CASSHRTDTGELFF
TRBV9	many	CASSPTGFYSYEQYF
TRBV12-3/TRBV12-4	many	CATLQGVHTEAFF
TRBV4-1	many	CASSQVPPAGGSDTQYF
TRBV12-3/TRBV12-4	many	CASSSGERGAFF
TRBV9	many	CASSVAGGDGQPQHF
TRBV27	many	CASSQWTVSSTDTQYF
TRBV7-3	many	CASSPITASGGEQFF
TRBV5-1	many	CASRIRGERNQPQHF
TRBV28	many	CASKDLGTNTGELFF
TRBV20-1	many	CSARDPRVEGYTF
TRBV5-1	many	CASSLEGQGNTEAFF
TRBV10-3	many	CAISGERDRSSQETQYF
TRBV7-6	many	CASSENWGSSYEQYF
TRBV29-1	many	CSVDGLKGETQYF
TRBV5-1	.	CASSLEGTSWRDTGELFF
TRBV4-1	many	CASSQAFTSPELFF